This T cell receptor beta chain was obtained from a study of blood T cell repertoires in COVID-19. Study-level background: Sources were T cells, B-cell-depleted T cells, or PBMCs; the material itself was cDNA or gDNA.

Per the authors' pipeline: Reference gene primer amplification gave nucleated cell count estimates. Sequenced by immunoSEQ multiplex PCR; TCRdb stores in-frame clones only, minus some. V and J calls and clone size come straight from that table; D and trimming were deduced from the DNA. The profile shows about 170,000 clones, roughly 90% of them singletons. Enrollment of patients from Seattle took place during active infection, with longitudinal follow-up. Trimming cost V 7 bases and J 0 bases, with 13 bases left between them. Germline CDR1 reads MDHEN; CDR2 reads SYDVKM. This CDR3 comprises 15 residues.

The rearrangement joins TRBV28 to TRBJ2-1; D ambiguous. The TCR originated in a woman aged 55-70 years with COVID-19, enrolled during active disease. The sequenced sample consisted of peripheral blood. The CDR3 region is CASISGRSSYNEQFF. In DNA, the CDR3 is TGTGCCAGCATTTCAGGCCGCAGCTCCTACAATGAGCAGTTCTTC. The whole variable domain, remainder taken from reference TRBV28 and TRBJ2-1, is DVKVTQSSRYLVKRTGEKVFLECVQDMDHENMFWYRQDPGLGLRLIYFSYDVKMKEKGDIPEGYSVSREKKERFSLILESASTNQTSMYLCASISGRSSYNEQFFGPGTRLTVL.